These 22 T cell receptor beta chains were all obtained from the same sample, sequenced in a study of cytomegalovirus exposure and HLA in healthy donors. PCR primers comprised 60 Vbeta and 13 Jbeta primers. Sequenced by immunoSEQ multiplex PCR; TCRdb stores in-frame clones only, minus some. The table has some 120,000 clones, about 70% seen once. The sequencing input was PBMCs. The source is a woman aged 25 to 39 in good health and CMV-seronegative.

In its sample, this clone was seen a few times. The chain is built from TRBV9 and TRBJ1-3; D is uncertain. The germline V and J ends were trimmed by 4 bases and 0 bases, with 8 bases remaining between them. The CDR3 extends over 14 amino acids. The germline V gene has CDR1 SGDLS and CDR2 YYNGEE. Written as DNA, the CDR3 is TGTGCCAGCAGCACTGACAACTCTGGAAACACCATATATTTT. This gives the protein CASSTDNSGNTIYF.

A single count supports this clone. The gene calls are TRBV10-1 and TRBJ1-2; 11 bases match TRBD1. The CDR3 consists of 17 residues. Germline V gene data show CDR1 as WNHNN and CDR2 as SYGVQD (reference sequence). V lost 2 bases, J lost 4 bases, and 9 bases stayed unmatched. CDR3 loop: CASSEPGGDRGFYGYTF. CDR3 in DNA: TGCGCCAGCAGTGAGCCAGGGGGGGACAGGGGGTTCTATGGCTACACCTTC.

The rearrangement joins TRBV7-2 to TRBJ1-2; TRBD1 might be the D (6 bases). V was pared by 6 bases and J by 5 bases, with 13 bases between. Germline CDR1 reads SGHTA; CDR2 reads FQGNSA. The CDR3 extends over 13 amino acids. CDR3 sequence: CASSSRGAYGYTF. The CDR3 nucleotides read TGTGCCAGCAGTTCGCGGGGGGCGTATGGCTACACCTTC.

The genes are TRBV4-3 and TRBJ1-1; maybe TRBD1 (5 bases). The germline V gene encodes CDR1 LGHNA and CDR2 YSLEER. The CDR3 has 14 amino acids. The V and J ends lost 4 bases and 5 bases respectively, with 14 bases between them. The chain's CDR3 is CASSRGGGWTEAFF. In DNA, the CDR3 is TGCGCCAGCAGCCGGGGGGGAGGGTGGACTGAAGCTTTCTTT.

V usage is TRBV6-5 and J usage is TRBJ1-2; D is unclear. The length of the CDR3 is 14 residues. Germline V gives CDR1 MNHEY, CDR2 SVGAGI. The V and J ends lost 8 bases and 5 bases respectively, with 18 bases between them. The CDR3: CASRKQRAEYGYTF. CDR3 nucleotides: TGTGCCAGCCGTAAACAGAGAGCGGAATATGGCTACACCTTC.

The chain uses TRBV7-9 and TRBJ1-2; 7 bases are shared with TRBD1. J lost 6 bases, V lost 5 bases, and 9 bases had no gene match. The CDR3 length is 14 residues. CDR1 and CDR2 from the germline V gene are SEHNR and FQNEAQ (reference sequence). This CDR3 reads CASSPWRGGDGYTF. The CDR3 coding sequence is TGTGCCAGCAGCCCGTGGCGAGGGGGCGATGGCTACACCTTC.

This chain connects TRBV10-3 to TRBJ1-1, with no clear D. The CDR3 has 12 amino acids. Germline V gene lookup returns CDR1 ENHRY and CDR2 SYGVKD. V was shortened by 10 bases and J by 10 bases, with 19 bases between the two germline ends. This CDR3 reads CANSESGVGAFF. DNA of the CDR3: TGTGCCAACTCAGAAAGCGGCGTTGGAGCTTTCTTT.

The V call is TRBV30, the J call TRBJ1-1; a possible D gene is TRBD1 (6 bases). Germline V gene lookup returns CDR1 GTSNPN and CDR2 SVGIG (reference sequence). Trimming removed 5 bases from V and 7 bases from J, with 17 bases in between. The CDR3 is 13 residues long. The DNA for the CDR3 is TGTGCCTGGGGAAATGGCAGGGGAGTTGAAGCTTTCTTT. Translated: CAWGNGRGVEAFF.

The CDR3 DNA reads as TGTGCCAGCAGTTACTCCCACGAGGCAGAAGCTTTCTTT. Its protein product is CASSYSHEAEAFF. The chain is built from TRBV6-5 and TRBJ1-1; no clear D gene. The CDR3 consists of 13 residues. V was trimmed by 0 bases and J by 8 bases, leaving 10 bases between them. Germline CDR1 is MNHEY and CDR2 is SVGAGI.

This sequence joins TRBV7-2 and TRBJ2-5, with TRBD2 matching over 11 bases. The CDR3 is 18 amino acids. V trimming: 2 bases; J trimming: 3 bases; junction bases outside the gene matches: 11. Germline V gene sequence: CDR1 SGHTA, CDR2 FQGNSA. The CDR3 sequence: CASSLRSRLAGGKETQYF. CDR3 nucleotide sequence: TGTGCCAGCAGCTTAAGATCCCGGCTAGCGGGAGGTAAAGAGACCCAGTACTTC. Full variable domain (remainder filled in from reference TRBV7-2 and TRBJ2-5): GAGVSQSPSNKVTEKGKDVELRCDPISGHTALYWYRQSLGQGLEFLIYFQGNSAPDKSGLPSDRFSAERTGGSVSTLTIQRTQQEDSAVYLCASSLRSRLAGGKETQYFGPGTRLLVL.

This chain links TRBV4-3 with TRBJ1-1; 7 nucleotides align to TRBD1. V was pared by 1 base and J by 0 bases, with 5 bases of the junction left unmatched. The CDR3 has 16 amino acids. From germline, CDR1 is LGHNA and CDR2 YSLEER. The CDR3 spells CASSQGDSYMNTEAFF. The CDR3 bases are TGCGCCAGCAGCCAAGGGGACAGCTACATGAACACTGAAGCTTTCTTT.

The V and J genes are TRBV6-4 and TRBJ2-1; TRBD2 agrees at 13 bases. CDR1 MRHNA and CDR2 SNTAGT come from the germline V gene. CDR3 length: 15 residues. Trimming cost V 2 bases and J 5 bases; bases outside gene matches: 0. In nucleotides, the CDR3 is TGTGCCAGCAGTGACGGGACTAGCGGGAACAATGAGCAGTTCTTC. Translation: CASSDGTSGNNEQFF.

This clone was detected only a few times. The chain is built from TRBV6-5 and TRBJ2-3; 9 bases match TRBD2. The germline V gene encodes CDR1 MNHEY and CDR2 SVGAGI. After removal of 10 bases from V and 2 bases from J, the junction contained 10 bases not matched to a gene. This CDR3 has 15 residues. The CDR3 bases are TGTGCCACCTCCCCTCTAGCGGGGCTCACAGATACGCAGTATTTT. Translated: CATSPLAGLTDTQYF.

CDR3 sequence reads: CASVYLNTEAFF. In DNA form, the CDR3 reads TGTGCCAGCGTCTACTTGAACACTGAAGCTTTCTTT. The rearrangement links TRBV6-5 to TRBJ1-1; D gene uncertain. Germline-derived CDR1 and CDR2 are MNHEY and SVGAGI. Trimming took off 8 bases at V and 0 bases at J, with 7 bases between the two ends. The CDR3 sequence is 12 residues long.

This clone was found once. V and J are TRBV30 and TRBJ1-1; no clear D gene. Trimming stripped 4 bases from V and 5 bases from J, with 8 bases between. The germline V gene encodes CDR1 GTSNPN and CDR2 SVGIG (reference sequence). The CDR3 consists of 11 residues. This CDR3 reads CAWMLRTEAFF. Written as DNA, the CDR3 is TGTGCCTGGATGTTGAGGACTGAAGCTTTCTTT.

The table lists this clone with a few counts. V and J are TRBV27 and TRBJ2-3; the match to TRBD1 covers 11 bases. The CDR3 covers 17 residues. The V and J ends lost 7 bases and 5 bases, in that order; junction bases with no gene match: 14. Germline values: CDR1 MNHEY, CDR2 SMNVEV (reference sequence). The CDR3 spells CASTGLAGTGGQDTQYF. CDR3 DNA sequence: TGTGCCAGCACAGGACTCGCCGGGACAGGGGGTCAAGATACGCAGTATTTT.

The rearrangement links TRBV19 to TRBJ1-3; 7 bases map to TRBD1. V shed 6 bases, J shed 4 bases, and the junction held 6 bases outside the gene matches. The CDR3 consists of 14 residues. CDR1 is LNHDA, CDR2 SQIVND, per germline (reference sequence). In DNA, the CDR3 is TGTGCCAGTAGCCGACAGGGAACCGGAAACACCATATATTTT. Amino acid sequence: CASSRQGTGNTIYF. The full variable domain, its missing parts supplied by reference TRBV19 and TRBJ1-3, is DGGITQSPKYLFRKEGQNVTLSCEQNLNHDAMYWYRQDPGQGLRLIYYSQIVNDFQKGDIAEGYSVSREKKESFPLTVTSAQKNPTAFYLCASSRQGTGNTIYFGEGSWLTVV.

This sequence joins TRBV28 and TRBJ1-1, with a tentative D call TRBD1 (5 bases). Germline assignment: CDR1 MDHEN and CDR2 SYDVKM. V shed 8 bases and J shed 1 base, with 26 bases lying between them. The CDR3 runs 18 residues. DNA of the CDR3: TGTGCCAGCGCGACCAGTCCCGGGGGGAGAGTGGAGAACACTGAAGCTTTCTTT. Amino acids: CASATSPGGRVENTEAFF.

In DNA form, the CDR3 reads TGTGCCAGCAGTGTTGGACAGAAGGGTGAAGCTTTCTTT. It specifies CASSVGQKGEAFF. The V and J genes are TRBV6-5 and TRBJ1-1; TRBD1 is a possible D gene (6 bases). The CDR3 extends over 13 amino acids. Between the trimmed V and J ends, which lost 5 bases and 7 bases, there was a span of 14 bases. Germline V gene data show CDR1 as MNHEY and CDR2 as SVGAGI.

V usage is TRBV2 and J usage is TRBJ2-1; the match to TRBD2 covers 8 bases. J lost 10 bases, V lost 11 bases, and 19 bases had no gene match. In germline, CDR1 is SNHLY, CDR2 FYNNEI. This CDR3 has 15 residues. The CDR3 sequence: CASMGRAGVRGEQFF. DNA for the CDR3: TGTGCCTCCATGGGACGAGCGGGAGTTCGCGGCGAGCAGTTCTTC.

CDR3 sequence (DNA): TGCGCCAGCAGCCAAGTTATACAGGGGATCGCAGATACGCAGTATTTT. Translated, it gives CASSQVIQGIADTQYF. This chain connects TRBV4-3 to TRBJ2-3; 7 bases agree with TRBD1. Trimming took 1 base from V and 4 from J; bases not matched to a gene: 8. This CDR3 comprises 16 residues. Germline values: CDR1 LGHNA, CDR2 YSLEER.

This chain's CDR3 is CASSLERGYNEQFF. The CDR3 coding sequence is TGTGCCAGCAGCTTAGAGCGGGGGTACAATGAGCAGTTCTTC. The chain combines TRBV7-9 with TRBJ2-1; TRBD2 aligns across 8 bases. The CDR3 contains 14 residues. CDR1 is SEHNR, CDR2 FQNEAQ, per germline (reference sequence). V shed 1 base and J 4 bases; nucleotides not matched to a gene: 0.